This TCR beta chain emerged from a study of T-cell reconstitution after alpha-beta-depleted transplantation in children (dated by TCRdb to about 2016). Concerning the study at large: Using TCR repertoire profiling, the study followed T-cell immune reconstitution in a quantitative way in children after TCRalphabeta/CD19-depleted allogeneic hematopoietic cell transplantation. The paper's findings and limits, for the study overall: Apparently early alphabetaT-cell count recovery about two months after transplant reportedly relied on only several hundred rapidly expanded clones derived from non-depleted graft cells. In some patients, the high TCRbeta diversity seen at day 60 was put down to recipient T cells and intrathymic progenitors that had survived conditioning. Over subsequent months, a decline in hyperexpanded clone frequencies was noted, and after one year, T-cell counts and TCRbeta diversity were mostly ascribed to newly produced T cells.

The library was prepared using PCR. Instrument used: Illumina HiSeq 2500. Molecular barcoding was employed in the preparation of TCR libraries, with unique molecular identifiers being used to normalize TCRbeta repertoire quantification. Clones were called with MiXCR by TCRdb after fastp trimmed the public reads at Q25, and only in-frame beta chains were retained. CDR3 protein duplicates are merged, each entry listing the most common genes and DNA. Here the sample has around 500,000 distinct CDR3 sequences; about 21% occur a single time. The top ten clonotypes cover 13% to 15% of the sample. The sample's treatment or condition, from its label and the paper: allogeneic hematopoietic cell transplantation with graft depleted of TCRalphabeta T cells and CD19 B cells. Transplant recipients were children who received TCRalphabeta/CD19-depleted allogeneic hematopoietic cell grafts. To note about this clonotype: Its binding antigen is unknown. A clone one base away is much larger, so this may be a read error.

The specimen comprised PBMCs, mostly from graft donor cells, sampled 360 days after TCRalphabeta/CD19-depleted stem cell transplant. This clonotype was obtained from a boy under three years old who had a stem cell transplant for acute myeloid leukemia, so the T cells may come from the graft donor.

The base sequence is TGTGCCAGCAGTTTGAAGAGCTCCGGGGAGCTGTATTTT. Its amino acids are CASSLKSSGELYF. This chain joins TRBV12-3 or TRBV12-4 to TRBJ2-2; tentative D gene TRBD2, with 5 bases matching. The CDR3 covers 13 residues, taking in both the cysteine and the phenylalanine. Only CDR3 DNA remains: 39 bases, in frame from the first base.